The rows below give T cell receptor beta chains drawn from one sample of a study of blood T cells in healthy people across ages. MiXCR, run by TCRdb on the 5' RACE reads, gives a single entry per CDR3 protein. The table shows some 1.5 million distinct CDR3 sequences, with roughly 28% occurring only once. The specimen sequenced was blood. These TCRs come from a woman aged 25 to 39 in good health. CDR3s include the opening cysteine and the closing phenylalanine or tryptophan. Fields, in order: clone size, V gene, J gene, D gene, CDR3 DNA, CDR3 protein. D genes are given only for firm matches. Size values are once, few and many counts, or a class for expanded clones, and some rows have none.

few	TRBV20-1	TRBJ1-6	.	TGCAGTGCTAGACCGGGAGGAGATAATTCACCCCTCCACTTT	CSARPGGDNSPLHF
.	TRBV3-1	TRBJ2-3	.	TGTGCCAGCAGCCAATGGGCGGGGCAGGGGGATACGCAGTATTTT	CASSQWAGQGDTQYF
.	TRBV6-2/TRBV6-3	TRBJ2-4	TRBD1	TGTGCCAGCAGTCTTACAGGGGGCCTGACCAAAAACATTCAGTACTTC	CASSLTGGLTKNIQYF
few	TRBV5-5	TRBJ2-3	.	TGTGCCAGCAGCTCCGACAGTTTAGATACGCAGTATTTT	CASSSDSLDTQYF
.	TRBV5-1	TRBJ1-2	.	TGCACCAGCAGCTACGCAGGGAAATATGGCTACACCTTC	CTSSYAGKYGYTF
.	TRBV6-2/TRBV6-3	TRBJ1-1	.	TGTGCCAGCAGTTCACTATCTTTGGGACGCGGTGAAGCTTTCTTT	CASSSLSLGRGEAFF
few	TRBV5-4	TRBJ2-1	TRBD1	TGTGCCGGCATATCCAGGGACAGGGTAAATGAGCAGTTCTTC	CAGISRDRVNEQFF
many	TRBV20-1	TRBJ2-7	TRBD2	TGCAGCCTAGAGCGGGGGAGCTCCTACGAGCAGTACTTC	CSLERGSSYEQYF
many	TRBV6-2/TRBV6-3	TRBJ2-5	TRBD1	TGTGCCAGCATGTTCAGGGGGCTTCGGGAAGAGACCCAGTACTTC	CASMFRGLREETQYF
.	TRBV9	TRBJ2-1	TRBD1	TGTGCCAGCACTGGACAGGGGCGCGTTGGCAATGAGCAGTTCTTC	CASTGQGRVGNEQFF
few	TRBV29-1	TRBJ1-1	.	TGCAGCGGGTGCACCGGGCTGAACACTGAAGCTTTCTTT	CSGCTGLNTEAFF
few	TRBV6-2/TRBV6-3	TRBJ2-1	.	TGTGCCAGCAGTTACTCGGCCGGAGGGGGCAATGAGCAGTTCTTC	CASSYSAGGGNEQFF
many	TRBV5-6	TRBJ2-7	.	TGTGCCAGCAGCTTCGGCGGGTTTTCCTACGAGCAGTACTTC	CASSFGGFSYEQYF
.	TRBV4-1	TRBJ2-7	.	TGCGCCAGCAGCCTTCGCTTTTCGATTCGTGAGCAGTACTTC	CASSLRFSIREQYF
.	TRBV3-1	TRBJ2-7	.	TGTGCCAGCAGCCAACAAAGGACCGGTACTTACGAGCAGTACTTC	CASSQQRTGTYEQYF
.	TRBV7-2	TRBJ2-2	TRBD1	TGTGCCAGCAGCTTTACCGGGACAGGGGACACCGGGGAGCTGTTTTTT	CASSFTGTGDTGELFF
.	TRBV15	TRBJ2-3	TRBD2	TGTGCCACCAGCGGGATAGCGGGAGTCATAGATACGCAGTATTTT	CATSGIAGVIDTQYF
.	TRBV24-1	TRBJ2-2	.	TGTGCCACCAGCCTTCGGACTTCGGCGACCGGGGAGCTGTTTTTT	CATSLRTSATGELFF
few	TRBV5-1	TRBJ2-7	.	TGCGCCAGCAGCCGGGACGCCGAAGCCTACGAGCAGTACTTC	CASSRDAEAYEQYF
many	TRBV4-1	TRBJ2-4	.	TGCGCCAGCCTGGACCCTAGCAATGCCAAAAACATTCAGTACTTC	CASLDPSNAKNIQYF
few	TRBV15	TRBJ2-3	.	TGTGCCACCAGCGCCCCCAGTTTCGGTACGCAGTATTTT	CATSAPSFGTQYF
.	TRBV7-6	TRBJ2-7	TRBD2	TGTGCCAGCAGCTCCGGTTTAGCGGGAGCGGCCTACGAGCAGTACTTC	CASSSGLAGAAYEQYF
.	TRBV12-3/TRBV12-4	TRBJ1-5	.	TGTGCCAGCAGGAACGGAAGCAATCAGCCCCAGCATTTT	CASRNGSNQPQHF
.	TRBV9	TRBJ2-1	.	TGTGCCAGCAGCGAGGACACGCACAATGAGCAGTTCTTC	CASSEDTHNEQFF
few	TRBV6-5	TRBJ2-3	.	TGTGCCAGCAGCCTTCTCTCAGAGGATACGCAGTATTTT	CASSLLSEDTQYF
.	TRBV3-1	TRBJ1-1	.	TGTGCCAGCAGCCAAAAAACTGAAGCTTTCTTT	CASSQKTEAFF
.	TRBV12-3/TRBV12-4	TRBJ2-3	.	TGTGCCAGCACTGGGCGGAACACAGATACGCAGTATTTT	CASTGRNTDTQYF
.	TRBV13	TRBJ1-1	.	TGTGCCAGCAGCCAAGGGTCGTCGGTAGCTTTCTTT	CASSQGSSVAFF
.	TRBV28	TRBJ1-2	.	TGTGCCAGCAGTAAACGCGGATATGGCTACACCTTC	CASSKRGYGYTF
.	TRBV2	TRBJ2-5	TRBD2	TGTGCCAGCATGAATTTTGTACGGGCTAGCGGGGGGCCAGAGACCCAGTACTTC	CASMNFVRASGGPETQYF
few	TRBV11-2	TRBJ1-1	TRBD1	TGTGCCAGCAGCTCAGACAGGGGAAGTTCGGCTGAAGCTTTCTTT	CASSSDRGSSAEAFF
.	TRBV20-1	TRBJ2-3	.	TGCAGTGCGGGGGCGGGCGGAACTAGCACAGATACGCAGTATTTT	CSAGAGGTSTDTQYF
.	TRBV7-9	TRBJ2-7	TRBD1	TGTGCCAGCAGCATAAACCGGGACAGGGGTAGCGAGCAGTACTTC	CASSINRDRGSEQYF
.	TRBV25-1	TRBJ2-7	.	TGTGCCAGCAGTGTTCTTGGCGAGGGGTACGAGCAGTACTTC	CASSVLGEGYEQYF
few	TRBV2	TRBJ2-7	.	TGTGCCAGCAGTGGCGTTGACAACTACGAGCAGTACTTC	CASSGVDNYEQYF
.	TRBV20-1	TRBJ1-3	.	TGCAGTGCTAGTTCACAAGACTCTGGAAACACCATATATTTT	CSASSQDSGNTIYF
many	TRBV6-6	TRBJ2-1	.	TGTGCCAGCAGTTTCTCGGACAGCCGCAATGAGCAGTTCTTC	CASSFSDSRNEQFF
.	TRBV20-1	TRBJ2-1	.	TGCAGTGCTAGAGATCGGGTCAGGGGGGGCAATGAGCAGTTCTTC	CSARDRVRGGNEQFF
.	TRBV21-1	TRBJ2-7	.	TGTGCCAGCAGCAACGCCGGACTATACGAGCAGTACTTC	CASSNAGLYEQYF
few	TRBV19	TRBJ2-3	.	TGTGCCAGTAGCAACTTGGGGATCAAAGATACGCAGTATTTT	CASSNLGIKDTQYF
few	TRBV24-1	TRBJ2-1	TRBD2	TGTGCCACCGGAGCGGGGAGAGAGCAGTTCTTC	CATGAGREQFF
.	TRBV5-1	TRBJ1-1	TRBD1	TGCGCCAGCAGCTTCGACAGGGGAATGAACACTGAAGCTTTCTTT	CASSFDRGMNTEAFF
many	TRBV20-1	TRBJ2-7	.	TGCAGTGCTAGGTTAAACAATAACGAGCAGTACTTC	CSARLNNNEQYF
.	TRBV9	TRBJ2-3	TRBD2	TGTGCCAGCAGCCTCGGGACTAGCGGGGCGACAGATACGCAGTATTTT	CASSLGTSGATDTQYF
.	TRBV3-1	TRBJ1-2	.	TGTGCCAGCAGCCAAGCGGGAGACTATGGCTACACCTTC	CASSQAGDYGYTF
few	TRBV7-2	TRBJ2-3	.	TGTGCCAGCAGCTTAGGAACTCTCCTTCGCACAGATACGCAGTATTTT	CASSLGTLLRTDTQYF
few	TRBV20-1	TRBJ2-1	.	TGCAGTGCTAGAGAAGCGGGCCGCTACAATGAGCAGTTCTTC	CSAREAGRYNEQFF
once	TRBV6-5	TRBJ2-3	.	TGTGCCAGCAGTGACGGACTCCGGGGAGATACGCAGTATTTT	CASSDGLRGDTQYF
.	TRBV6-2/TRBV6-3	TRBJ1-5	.	TGTGCCAGCAGCGACTTGACATACCGGTATAGCAATCAGCCCCAGCATTTT	CASSDLTYRYSNQPQHF
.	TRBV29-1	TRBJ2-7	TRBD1	TGCAGCGTTTGGGACAGTCTGGGAGAGCAGTACTTC	CSVWDSLGEQYF
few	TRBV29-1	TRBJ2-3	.	TGCAGCGTTGATAAGGGCGCAGATACGCAGTATTTT	CSVDKGADTQYF
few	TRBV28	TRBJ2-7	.	TGTGCCAGCAGTTTAATTGGCCGCTACGAGCAGTACTTC	CASSLIGRYEQYF